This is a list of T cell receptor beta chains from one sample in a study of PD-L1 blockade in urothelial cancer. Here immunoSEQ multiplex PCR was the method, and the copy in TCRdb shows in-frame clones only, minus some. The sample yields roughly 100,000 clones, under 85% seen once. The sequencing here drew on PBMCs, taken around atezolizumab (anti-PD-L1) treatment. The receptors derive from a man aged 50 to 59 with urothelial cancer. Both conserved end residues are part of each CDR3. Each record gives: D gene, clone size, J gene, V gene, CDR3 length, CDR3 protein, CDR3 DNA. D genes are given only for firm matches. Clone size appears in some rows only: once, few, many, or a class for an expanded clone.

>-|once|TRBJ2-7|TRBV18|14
CASSLPGETFEQYF
TGTGCCAGCTCACTTCCGGGGGAGACCTTCGAGCAGTACTTC
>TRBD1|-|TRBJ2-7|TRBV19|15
CASSIAWTGNYEQYF
TGTGCCAGTAGTATAGCGTGGACAGGGAACTACGAGCAGTACTTC
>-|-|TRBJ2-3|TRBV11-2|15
CASKLMAASTDTQYF
TGTGCCAGCAAATTAATGGCGGCTAGCACAGATACGCAGTATTTT
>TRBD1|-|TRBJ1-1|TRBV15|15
CATSRGGTANTEAFF
TGTGCCACCAGCAGAGGTGGGACAGCAAACACTGAAGCTTTCTTT
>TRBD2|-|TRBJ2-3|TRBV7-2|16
CASSLAFSGGLDTQYF
TGTGCCAGCAGCTTAGCGTTTAGCGGGGGGCTGGATACGCAGTATTTT
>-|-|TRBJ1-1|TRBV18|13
CASSGTLNTEAFF
TGTGCCAGCTCAGGGACATTAAACACTGAAGCTTTCTTT
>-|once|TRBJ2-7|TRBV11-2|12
CASADRTYEQYF
TGTGCCAGCGCCGACAGGACCTACGAGCAGTACTTC
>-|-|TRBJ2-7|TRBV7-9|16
CASSLEVRGRRYEQYF
TGTGCCAGCAGCTTAGAGGTCAGGGGACGGCGGTACGAGCAGTACTTC
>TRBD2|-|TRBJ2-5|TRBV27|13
CASSFREGETQYF
TGTGCCAGCAGTTTTAGGGAGGGAGAGACCCAGTACTTC
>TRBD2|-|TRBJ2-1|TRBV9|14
CASSETSGYNEQFF
TGTGCCAGCAGCGAGACTAGCGGGTACAATGAGCAGTTCTTC
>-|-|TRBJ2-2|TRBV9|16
CASSVGGATNTGELFF
TGTGCCAGCAGCGTAGGCGGGGCCACGAACACCGGGGAGCTGTTTTTT
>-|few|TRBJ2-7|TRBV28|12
CASGYGLYEQYF
TGTGCCAGCGGTTACGGTCTCTACGAGCAGTACTTC
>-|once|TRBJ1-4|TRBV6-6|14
CASRDPTEEEKLFF
TGTGCCAGCAGGGACCCAACGGAGGAGGAAAAACTGTTTTTT
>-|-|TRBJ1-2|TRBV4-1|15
CASSQVRPGISGYTF
TGCGCCAGCAGCCAAGTAAGGCCGGGAATTTCGGGCTACACCTTC
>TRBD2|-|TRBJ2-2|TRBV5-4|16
CASSFPPGGVTGELFF
TGTGCCAGCAGCTTTCCCCCGGGAGGGGTCACCGGGGAGCTGTTTTTT
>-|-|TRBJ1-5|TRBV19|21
CASSPGTYRAYERLLGQPQHF
TGTGCCAGTAGCCCTGGTACCTACCGGGCCTACGAGCGGCTTTTGGGTCAGCCCCAGCATTTT
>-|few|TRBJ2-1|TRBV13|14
CASSLRRDRDEQFF
TGTGCCAGCAGCTTACGGCGGGATCGGGATGAGCAGTTCTTC
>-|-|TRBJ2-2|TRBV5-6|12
CASSQFPGELFF
TGTGCCAGCAGCCAGTTCCCCGGGGAGCTGTTTTTT
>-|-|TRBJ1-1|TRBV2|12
CASSQRVTEAFF
TGTGCCAGCAGTCAACGGGTGACTGAAGCTTTCTTT
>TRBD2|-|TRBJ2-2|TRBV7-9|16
CASSLWEGTNTGELFF
TGTGCCAGCAGCTTATGGGAGGGCACAAACACCGGGGAGCTGTTTTTT
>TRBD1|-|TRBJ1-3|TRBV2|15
CASSPDRYSGNTIYF
TGTGCCAGCAGCCCGGACAGGTACTCTGGAAACACCATATATTTT
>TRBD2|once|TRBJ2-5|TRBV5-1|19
CASSLEGLGLAGGPETQYF
TGCGCCAGCAGCTTGGAGGGACTAGGACTAGCGGGAGGGCCGGAGACCCAGTACTTC
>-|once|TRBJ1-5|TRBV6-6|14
CASRRQEKIQPQHF
TGTGCCAGCAGACGACAGGAAAAGATTCAGCCCCAGCATTTT
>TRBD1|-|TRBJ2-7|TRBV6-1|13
CASQTGYLYEQYF
TGTGCCAGCCAGACAGGGTATCTCTACGAGCAGTACTTC
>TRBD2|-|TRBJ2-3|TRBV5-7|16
CASSFPSGASTDTQYF
TGTGCCAGCAGCTTTCCTAGCGGGGCCAGCACAGATACGCAGTATTTT
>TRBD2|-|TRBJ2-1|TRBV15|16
CATSRTGTSGSNEQFF
TGTGCCACCAGCAGAACAGGGACTAGCGGGAGCAATGAGCAGTTCTTC
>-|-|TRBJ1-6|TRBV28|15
CASSLSPGGGSPLHF
TGTGCCAGCAGTTTATCCCCGGGGGGAGGGTCACCCCTCCACTTT
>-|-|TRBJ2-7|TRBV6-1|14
CASTPWGLENEQYF
TGTGCCAGCACTCCTTGGGGACTGGAGAACGAGCAGTACTTC
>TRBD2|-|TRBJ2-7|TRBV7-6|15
CASSPEREPTYEQYF
TGTGCCAGCAGCCCTGAGCGGGAGCCTACCTACGAGCAGTACTTC
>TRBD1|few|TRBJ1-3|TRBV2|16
CASKPGTGALGNTIYF
TGTGCCAGCAAGCCCGGGACAGGCGCTCTTGGAAACACCATATATTTT
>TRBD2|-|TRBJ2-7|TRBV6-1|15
CASRPGLAGGYEQYF
TGTGCCAGCAGACCGGGACTAGCGGGAGGTTACGAGCAGTACTTC
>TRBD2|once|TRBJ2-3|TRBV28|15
CASSSPGLAGDTQYF
TGTGCCAGCAGTTCCCCGGGACTAGCGGGAGATACGCAGTATTTT
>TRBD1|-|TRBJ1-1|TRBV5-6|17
CASSFWGTGIRYTEAFF
TGTGCCAGCAGCTTTTGGGGGACAGGGATCCGATACACTGAAGCTTTCTTT
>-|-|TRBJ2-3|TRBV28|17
CASSPMISGERTDTQYF
TGTGCCAGCAGCCCGATGATTAGCGGTGAACGCACAGATACGCAGTATTTT
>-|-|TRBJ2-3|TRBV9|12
CASSVVTDTQYF
TGTGCCAGCAGCGTAGTAACAGATACGCAGTATTTT
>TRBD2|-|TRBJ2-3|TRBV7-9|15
CASSPRGSRTDTQYF
TGTGCCAGCAGCCCCCGCGGGAGTCGGACAGATACGCAGTATTTT
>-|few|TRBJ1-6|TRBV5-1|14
CASGRAGDNSPLHF
TGCGCCAGCGGTCGGGCAGGGGATAATTCACCCCTCCACTTT
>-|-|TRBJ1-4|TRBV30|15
CASREGVATNEKLFF
TGTGCCTCCCGCGAGGGGGTCGCAACTAATGAAAAACTGTTTTTT
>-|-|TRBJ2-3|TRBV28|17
CASSFGVRRKITDTQYF
TGTGCCAGCAGTTTCGGAGTTAGGCGGAAAATCACAGATACGCAGTATTTT
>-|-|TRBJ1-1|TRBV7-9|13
CASTPQGNTEAFF
TGTGCCAGCACCCCCCAGGGAAACACTGAAGCTTTCTTT
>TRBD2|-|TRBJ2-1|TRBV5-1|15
CASKGTSGIGNEQFF
TGCGCCAGCAAAGGGACTAGCGGGATTGGGAATGAGCAGTTCTTC
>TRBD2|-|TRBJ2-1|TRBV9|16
CASSVGGGGTYNEQFF
TGTGCCAGCAGCGTAGGTGGCGGGGGTACCTACAATGAGCAGTTCTTC
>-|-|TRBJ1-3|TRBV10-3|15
CAISEPGTSGNTIYF
TGTGCCATCAGTGAGCCGGGAACCTCTGGAAACACCATATATTTT
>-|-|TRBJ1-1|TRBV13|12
CASSQQGGEAFF
TGTGCCAGCAGCCAACAGGGAGGGGAAGCTTTCTTT
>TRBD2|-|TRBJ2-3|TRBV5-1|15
CASGRAGESTDTQYF
TGCGCCAGCGGCAGGGCGGGAGAAAGCACAGATACGCAGTATTTT
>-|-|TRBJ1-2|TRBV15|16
CATSRDLATSRGGYTF
TGTGCCACCAGCAGAGATCTTGCAACGTCCCGCGGCGGCTACACCTTC
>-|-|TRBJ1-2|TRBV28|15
CASSPHLQGWDGYTF
TGTGCCAGCAGTCCCCATCTCCAGGGGTGGGATGGCTACACCTTC
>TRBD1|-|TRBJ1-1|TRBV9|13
CASSSGQGNEAFF
TGTGCCAGCAGCTCAGGACAGGGGAATGAAGCTTTCTTT
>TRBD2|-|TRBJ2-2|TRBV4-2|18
CASSQVSRGTGGTGELFF
TGTGCCAGCAGCCAAGTATCTCGCGGGACGGGGGGGACCGGGGAGCTGTTTTTT
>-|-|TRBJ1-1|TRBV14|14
CASSQVPGGTEAFF
TGTGCCAGCAGCCAAGTCCCGGGGGGCACTGAAGCTTTCTTT
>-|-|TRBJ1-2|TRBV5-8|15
CASSLVPPVGYGYTF
TGTGCCAGCAGCTTGGTTCCTCCCGTCGGCTATGGCTACACCTTC
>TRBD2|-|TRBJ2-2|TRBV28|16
CASRTETSDDTGELFF
TGTGCCAGCAGGACCGAGACTAGCGATGACACCGGGGAGCTGTTTTTT
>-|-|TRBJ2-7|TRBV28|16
CASSSAGARGFHEQYF
TGTGCCAGCAGTTCTGCGGGGGCGCGGGGTTTTCACGAGCAGTACTTC
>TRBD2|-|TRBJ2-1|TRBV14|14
CASSATSGVYEQFF
TGTGCCAGCAGCGCGACTAGCGGGGTCTATGAGCAGTTCTTC